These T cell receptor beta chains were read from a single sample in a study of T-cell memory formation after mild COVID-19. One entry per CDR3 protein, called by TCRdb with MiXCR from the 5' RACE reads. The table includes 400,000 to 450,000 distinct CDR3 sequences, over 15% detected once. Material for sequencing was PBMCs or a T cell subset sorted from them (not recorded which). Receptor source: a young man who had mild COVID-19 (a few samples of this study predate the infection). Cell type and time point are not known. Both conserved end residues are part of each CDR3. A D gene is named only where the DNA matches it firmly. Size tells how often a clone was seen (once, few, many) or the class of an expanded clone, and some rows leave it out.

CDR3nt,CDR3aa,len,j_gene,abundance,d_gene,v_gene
TGTGCCACCAGCAGAGTAGGGGTCGACACTGAAGCTTTCTTT,CATSRVGVDTEAFF,14,TRBJ1-1,few,.,TRBV15
TGTGCCAGCAGTTACGTAGGTCCGCGGACCCTCAAGAAGGAGACCCAGTACTTC,CASSYVGPRTLKKETQYF,18,TRBJ2-5,few,.,TRBV6-2/TRBV6-3
TGCAGTGCCCCTGGACTGGGAGGCCCTCTGGGTTCACCCCTCCACTTT,CSAPGLGGPLGSPLHF,16,TRBJ1-6,.,.,TRBV20-1
TGTGCCAGCAGTTATGGTAGTCAAGAGACCCAGTACTTC,CASSYGSQETQYF,13,TRBJ2-5,.,.,TRBV6-5
TGTGCCAGCACTAGGGGGGCGTACGATACGCAGTATTTT,CASTRGAYDTQYF,13,TRBJ2-3,few,.,TRBV27
TGCAGTGCTAGATTAAGGACAGGAGGGGATGGCTACACCTTC,CSARLRTGGDGYTF,14,TRBJ1-2,.,TRBD1,TRBV20-1
TGTGCCAGCAGTGGAAGACAGGGTAGCGCTGAAGCTTTCTTT,CASSGRQGSAEAFF,14,TRBJ1-1,few,TRBD1,TRBV2
TGTGCCAGTCATGAGGGTCGAAGCTCTGGAAACACCATATATTTT,CASHEGRSSGNTIYF,15,TRBJ1-3,.,.,TRBV19
TGCGCCAGCAGCTCGAAATCAGGGGGCTCTGGCACTGAAGCTTTCTTT,CASSSKSGGSGTEAFF,16,TRBJ1-1,many,TRBD1,TRBV5-1
TGCGCCAGCAGCCAAGCAATGGGAAAACTGTTTTTT,CASSQAMGKLFF,12,TRBJ1-4,.,.,TRBV4-1
TGCGCCAGCAGCCAAGAGGGGCACTACAATCAGCCCCAGCATTTT,CASSQEGHYNQPQHF,15,TRBJ1-5,.,.,TRBV4-1
TGCAGCGTTGAGGAGGCAACTAATGAAAAACTGTTTTTT,CSVEEATNEKLFF,13,TRBJ1-4,few,.,TRBV29-1
TGTGCCAGCAGCCCGCTGACAGGGGGGCACAATGAGCAGTTCTTC,CASSPLTGGHNEQFF,15,TRBJ2-1,.,TRBD1,TRBV11-2
TGTGCCAGCAGCGTCTTAGGGACTGGGAGGAATGAGCAGTTCTTC,CASSVLGTGRNEQFF,15,TRBJ2-1,.,.,TRBV9